Detailed here is one T cell receptor (beta chain). Produced via immunoSEQ multiplex PCR; TCRdb's table is partial and in-frame only. Of about 160,000 clones listed, roughly 88% are singletons. V lost 2 bases, J lost 3 bases, and 11 bases lay in between. This CDR3 has 15 amino acids. Germline V gives CDR1 MNHEY, CDR2 SMNVEV (reference sequence). The source of the sample is a study of T cell responses to AZD1222 COVID-19 vaccine. The sequence derives from an adult who received the AZD1222 COVID-19 vaccine. The chain carries TRBV27 and TRBJ1-3, with D possibly TRBD1 on 6 matching bases. The sample in question was peripheral blood, obtained 28 days after the second AZD1222 dose. Here the CDR3 reads CASSLGGRVGNTIYF. The CDR3 DNA is TGTGCCAGCAGTTTAGGGGGGCGGGTTGGAAACACCATATATTTT.